Listed here are 23 T cell receptor beta chains from one sample, sequenced in a study of blood T cells in healthy people across ages. The use of a sample-barcoded 5' primer and a J-beta primer mix characterized a second PCR of about 7 to 12 cycles. TCRdb processed the 5' RACE reads anew with MiXCR; each CDR3 protein has one entry. In the table there are about 1.4 million distinct CDR3 sequences, approximately 63% of which are singletons. The specimen sequenced was blood. The source of these receptors is a man aged 18 to 30 in good health.

V gene TRBV7-9 combines with J gene TRBJ2-7; TRBD2 matches 8 bases. Germline CDR1 reads SEHNR; CDR2 reads FQNEAQ (reference sequence). CDR3 size: 15 residues. The J segment lost 2 bases and the V segment lost 3 bases, leaving 6 bases of the junction unmatched. The DNA of the CDR3 is TGTGCCAGCAGCTTTATTAGCGGGGCCCCCTACGAGCAGTACTTC. It translates to CASSFISGAPYEQYF.

This clonotype was found a few times. V gene TRBV6-2 or TRBV6-3 combines with J gene TRBJ1-5, with a tentative D call TRBD1 (5 bases). The V end was cut by 1 base, the J end by 3 bases, with 7 bases between. CDR3 length: 14 residues. In germline, CDR1 is MNHEY, CDR2 SVGEGT. In nucleotides, the CDR3 is TGTGCCAGCAGTTACTGGGGGTACAATCAGCCCCAGCATTTT. The encoded protein is CASSYWGYNQPQHF.

The chain carries TRBV20-1 and TRBJ2-1; no definite D call. Germline V gene data show CDR1 as DFQATT and CDR2 as SNEGSKA (reference sequence). The CDR3 covers 13 residues. The germline V and J ends were trimmed by 6 bases and 5 bases, with 14 bases remaining between them. CDR3 DNA sequence: TGCAGTGCCGGGCCTCCGGGCCACAATGAGCAGTTCTTC. Translating gives CSAGPPGHNEQFF.

The V call is TRBV28, the J call TRBJ2-7, with TRBD2 matching 7 bases. Germline values: CDR1 MDHEN, CDR2 SYDVKM. This CDR3 contains 17 residues. With V trimmed by 7 bases and J by 0 bases, 15 bases remained unmatched. CDR3 DNA: TGTGCCAGCACCCCCCCGGGACCAGGGAGGGCCTCCTACGAGCAGTACTTC. It encodes CASTPPGPGRASYEQYF.

This clonotype was seen only a few times. The genes are TRBV28 and TRBJ2-1; 12 bases align to TRBD1. Germline-derived CDR1 and CDR2 are MDHEN and SYDVKM. V gave up 4 bases and J gave up 8 bases; unmatched junction bases: 15. The CDR3 has 18 amino acids. The CDR3 DNA follows: TGTGCCAGCAGTTCGTCCACGGGACAGGGGGCGCTTTACTATGAGCAGTTCTTC. Protein: CASSSSTGQGALYYEQFF.

The genes are TRBV12-3 or TRBV12-4 and TRBJ2-4, with D possibly TRBD1 on 5 matching bases. With 6 bases removed from V and 5 bases from J, the gap between germline ends came to 23 bases. The CDR3 sequence is 17 residues long. CDR3 residues: CASSQPTMAGWENIQYF. CDR3 nucleotides: TGTGCCAGCAGCCAGCCCACGATGGCAGGGTGGGAAAACATTCAGTACTTC.

The gene calls are TRBV2 and TRBJ2-1, with D unresolved. The germline V and J ends were trimmed by 5 bases and 6 bases, with 8 bases remaining between them. CDR1 and CDR2 from the germline V gene are SNHLY and FYNNEI. This CDR3 is built from 12 residues. The CDR3 DNA is TGTGCCAGCAGTCCCTCGCTCAATGAGCAGTTCTTC. This sequence encodes CASSPSLNEQFF.

The V and J genes are TRBV7-9 and TRBJ2-3; 10 bases match TRBD2. CDR3 length: 16 amino acids. The J segment lost 8 bases and the V segment lost 5 bases, leaving 13 bases of the junction unmatched. In germline, CDR1 is SEHNR, CDR2 FQNEAQ (reference sequence). CDR3 protein: CASSAGRLAGAVTQYF. The DNA of the CDR3 is TGTGCCAGCAGCGCGGGTCGGCTAGCGGGAGCAGTTACGCAGTATTTT.

V and J are TRBV4-3 and TRBJ1-2; D is unclear. Germline V gene sequence: CDR1 LGHNA, CDR2 YSLEER. Deletions cut 1 base from V and 8 bases from J, with 11 bases between. The CDR3 loop spans 13 amino acids. The chain's CDR3 is CASSQGLGGGYTF. DNA for the CDR3: TGCGCCAGCAGCCAAGGTCTGGGCGGAGGCTACACCTTC.

The J gene is TRBJ2-3, the V gene TRBV29-1; D might be TRBD2 (5 bases). The germline gives CDR1 SQVTM, CDR2 ANQGSEA. This CDR3 has 15 amino acids. V was cut by 3 bases and J by 0 bases, with 13 bases left in between. Here the CDR3 reads CSVDGMTGSTDTQYF. The CDR3 nucleotides are TGCAGCGTTGACGGGATGACCGGGAGCACAGATACGCAGTATTTT.

The chain employs TRBV29-1 and TRBJ2-7; D may be TRBD2 (6 bases). Germline lookup yields CDR1 SQVTM and CDR2 ANQGSEA. CDR3 size: 14 residues. Trimming left V 0 bases short and J 0 bases short, with 9 bases between. CDR3: CSVEEAGSSYEQYF. In DNA, the CDR3 is TGCAGCGTTGAAGAGGCGGGGAGCTCCTACGAGCAGTACTTC.

This clonotype has only a few counts. The J gene is TRBJ2-3, the V gene TRBV7-9, with 9 bases that match TRBD2. Unmatched junction bases numbered 4, after V lost 2 bases and J lost 4 bases. The CDR3 sequence is 15 residues long. Germline V gene sequence: CDR1 SEHNR, CDR2 FQNEAQ (reference sequence). The CDR3 nucleotides are TGTGCCAGCAGCTTATTCGCGGGGGGGTCAGATACGCAGTATTTT. This encodes CASSLFAGGSDTQYF.

V and J are TRBV5-6 and TRBJ1-4; D gene ambiguous. The CDR3 runs to 14 residues. Trimming removed 0 bases from V and 6 bases from J, with 9 bases in between. Looked up from germline, CDR1 is SGHDT and CDR2 is YYEEEE. CDR3 nucleotide sequence: TGTGCCAGCAGCTTGGACCGGGTGTATGAAAAACTGTTTTTT. This sequence encodes CASSLDRVYEKLFF.

The chain combines TRBV7-2 with TRBJ2-7, with unresolved D. In germline, CDR1 is SGHTA, CDR2 FQGNSA. CDR3 length: 15 residues. V was cut by 1 base and J by 2 bases, with 12 bases left in between. CDR3 DNA sequence: TGTGCCAGCAGCTTAGAAGGTGGCAGCGCCTACGAGCAGTACTTC. It translates to CASSLEGGSAYEQYF.

The V and J genes are TRBV6-1 and TRBJ1-5; TRBD1 is a possible D gene (6 bases). Deletions cut 7 bases from V and 3 bases from J, with 16 bases between. The CDR3 totals 15 residues. Germline V lookup: CDR1 MNHNS, CDR2 SASEGT. The DNA of the CDR3 is TGTGCCAGCATTGAGGGGGGCAACTCCAATCAGCCCCAGCATTTT. It translates to CASIEGGNSNQPQHF.

CDR3 nucleotides: TGCGCCAGCAGCCCAAAAACAGGGGGCTCCGAAGCTTTCTTT. Translated, it gives CASSPKTGGSEAFF. The genes are TRBV4-3 and TRBJ1-1; 9 nucleotides agree with TRBD1. Trimming removed 4 bases from V and 8 bases from J; junction bases left unmatched: 8. CDR1 is LGHNA, CDR2 YSLEER, per germline. The CDR3 covers 14 residues.

This clonotype has just one count. The chain recombines TRBV5-1 with TRBJ2-1; D is ambiguous. The CDR3 has 14 amino acids. Germline V lookup: CDR1 SGHRS, CDR2 YFSETQ. V was pared by 0 bases and J by 6 bases, with 10 bases between. This CDR3 is CASSLAAPGNEQFF. CDR3 nucleotide sequence: TGCGCCAGCAGCTTGGCAGCCCCGGGCAATGAGCAGTTCTTC. The variable domain in full, with the rest retrieved from reference TRBV5-1 and TRBJ2-1, is KAGVTQTPRYLIKTRGQQVTLSCSPISGHRSVSWYQQTPGQGLQFLFEYFSETQRNKGNFPGRFSGRQFSNSRSEMNVSTLELGDSALYLCASSLAAPGNEQFFGPGTRLTVL.

The chain carries TRBV5-5 and TRBJ2-3; unclear D gene. V was cut by 3 bases and J by 2 bases, with 16 bases left in between. The CDR3 sequence is 16 residues long. Germline CDR1 and CDR2: SGHKS and YYEKEE (reference sequence). The CDR3 sequence is CASSSPTDPATDTQYF. CDR3 nucleotide sequence: TGTGCCAGCAGCTCTCCCACGGACCCAGCCACAGATACGCAGTATTTT.

The J gene is TRBJ1-1, the V gene TRBV29-1, with TRBD1 matching 9 bases. CDR3 size: 14 residues. Germline V lookup: CDR1 SQVTM, CDR2 ANQGSEA. The junction had 5 bases not matched to a gene; V was cut back by 4 bases and J by 2 bases. CDR3 sequence: CSVARTGVNTEAFF. CDR3 nucleotides: TGCAGCGTTGCCCGGACAGGGGTTAACACTGAAGCTTTCTTT.

In this sample, this clonotype turned up once. The chain has TRBV4-1 and TRBJ2-1; D uncertain. This CDR3 comprises 14 residues. Germline CDR1 is MGHRA and CDR2 is YSYEKL. V was cut by 0 bases and J by 15 bases, with 18 bases left in between. The CDR3 reads CASSQDRRQAILFF. As DNA, the CDR3 is TGCGCCAGCAGCCAAGATCGCAGGCAGGCGATACTGTTCTTC.

V is TRBV14 and J is TRBJ2-5; D unresolved. CDR3 length equals 14 residues. Trimming cost V 2 bases and J 0 bases, with 7 bases left between them. Germline values: CDR1 SGHDN, CDR2 FVKESK. CDR3 sequence (DNA): TGTGCCAGCAGCCAACTATTTGACCAAGAGACCCAGTACTTC. This gives the protein CASSQLFDQETQYF.

This clonotype came up once. The chain links TRBV6-5 to TRBJ2-7; 8 bases map to TRBD2. Germline V gives CDR1 MNHEY, CDR2 SVGAGI. The CDR3 consists of 17 residues. With V trimmed by 0 bases and J by 7 bases, 14 bases remained unmatched. The CDR3 DNA follows: TGTGCCAGCAGTTACTCTCTGGTAGCGGGGTGGGAGAATGAGCAGTACTTC. Protein sequence: CASSYSLVAGWENEQYF.

J is TRBJ1-4 and V is TRBV7-2; D remains unclear. With 8 bases removed from V and 5 bases from J, the gap between germline ends came to 15 bases. The CDR3 runs 14 residues. From germline, CDR1 is SGHTA and CDR2 FQGNSA. Written as DNA, the CDR3 is TGTGCCAGCTCCTTGGACGGACCAAATGAAAAACTGTTTTTT. It yields the protein CASSLDGPNEKLFF. Full variable domain (outside the CDR3, taken from reference TRBV7-2 and TRBJ1-4): GAGVSQSPSNKVTEKGKDVELRCDPISGHTALYWYRQSLGQGLEFLIYFQGNSAPDKSGLPSDRFSAERTGGSVSTLTIQRTQQEDSAVYLCASSLDGPNEKLFFGSGTQLSVL.